This T cell receptor beta chain was obtained from a study of neurological immune-mediated disorders. Per the germline V gene, CDR1 is ENHRY and CDR2 is SYGVKD. The CDR3 extends over 17 amino acids. The V segment lost 4 bases and the J segment 8 bases; nucleotides outside the gene matches: 16. This clonotype has a count of ten or more. TCRdb passed the 5' RACE reads through MiXCR, listing each CDR3 protein once. The sample consists of some 49,000 distinct CDR3 sequences, more than 8% of them appearing once. The sample's time point: longitudinal time-point 1 (baseline). The origin of this receptor is a woman aged 40-49 years in good health. The rearrangement uses TRBV10-3 and TRBJ2-7, with TRBD1 matching over 11 bases. Material for sequencing was PBMCs. DNA of the CDR3: TGTGCCATCAGTGGCCAGGACGTTAGGACAGGGGGCGCACAGCAGTACTTC. The encoded protein is CAISGQDVRTGGAQQYF.